This TCR beta chain was captured in a study of T cell responses to AZD1222 COVID-19 vaccine. Points on this clone: What it binds is not known.

Some clones are missing from TCRdb's copy, which holds only in-frame ones; the method was immunoSEQ multiplex PCR. Seen here are about 170,000 clones, approximately 92% observed once, and the top ten hold roughly 6.9%. CDR3 size: 17 residues. Germline V gene lookup returns CDR1 SGHVS and CDR2 FNYEAQ. Trimming at V came to 4 bases and at J to 1 base, leaving 5 bases not matched to a gene. Study observations and caveats: Regions left unmutated in variants are reportedly the target of nearly half of spike-specific TCRs. Seropositive AZD1222 recipients at baseline numbered only five to seven. Donors were chiefly white British, with a greater number of females, and clonal diversity was perhaps underestimated.

The receptor's source is an adult in good health. The sample here was peripheral blood, taken on day 0 of AZD1222 vaccination. The genes are TRBV7-6 and TRBJ2-5; the match to TRBD2 covers 14 bases. This CDR3 reads CASSSGLAGVTQETQYF. The DNA of the CDR3 is TGTGCCAGCAGCTCGGGACTAGCGGGGGTGACCCAAGAGACCCAGTACTTC.